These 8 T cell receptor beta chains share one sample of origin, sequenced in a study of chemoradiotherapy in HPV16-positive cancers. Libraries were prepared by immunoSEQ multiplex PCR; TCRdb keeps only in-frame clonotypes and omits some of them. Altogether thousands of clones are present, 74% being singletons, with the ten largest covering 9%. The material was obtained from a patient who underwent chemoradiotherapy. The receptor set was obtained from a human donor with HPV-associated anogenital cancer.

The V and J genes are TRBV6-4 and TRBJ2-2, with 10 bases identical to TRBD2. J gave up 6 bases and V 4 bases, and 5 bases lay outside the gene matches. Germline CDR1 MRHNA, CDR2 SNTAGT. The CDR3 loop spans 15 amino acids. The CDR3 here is CASSGAGGVSGELFF. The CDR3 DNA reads TGTGCCAGCAGTGGAGCGGGAGGGGTTTCCGGGGAGCTGTTTTTT.

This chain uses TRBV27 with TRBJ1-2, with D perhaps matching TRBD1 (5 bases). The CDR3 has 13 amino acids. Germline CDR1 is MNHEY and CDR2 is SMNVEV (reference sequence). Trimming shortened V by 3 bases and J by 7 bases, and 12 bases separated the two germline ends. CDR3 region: CASSFRGAGGYTF. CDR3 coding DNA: TGTGCCAGCAGTTTTAGAGGGGCTGGTGGCTACACCTTC.

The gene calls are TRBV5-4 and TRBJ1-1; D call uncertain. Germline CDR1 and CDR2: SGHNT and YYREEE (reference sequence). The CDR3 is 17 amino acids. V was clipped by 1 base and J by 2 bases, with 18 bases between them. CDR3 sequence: CASSLSPGRRKNTEAFF. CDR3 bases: TGTGCCAGCAGCTTGTCCCCCGGCAGACGCAAAAACACTGAAGCTTTCTTT. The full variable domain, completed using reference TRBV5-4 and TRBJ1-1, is ETGVTQSPTHLIKTRGQQVTLRCSSQSGHNTVSWYQQALGQGPQFIFQYYREEENGRGNFPPRFSGLQFPNYSSELNVNALELDDSALYLCASSLSPGRRKNTEAFFGQGTRLTVV.

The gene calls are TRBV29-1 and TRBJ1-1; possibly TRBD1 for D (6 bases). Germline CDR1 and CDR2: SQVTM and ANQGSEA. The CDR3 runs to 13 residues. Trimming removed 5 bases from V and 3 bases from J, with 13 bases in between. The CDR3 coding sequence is TGCAGCGTTCTCACAGGGTCGGACACTGAAGCTTTCTTT. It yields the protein CSVLTGSDTEAFF.

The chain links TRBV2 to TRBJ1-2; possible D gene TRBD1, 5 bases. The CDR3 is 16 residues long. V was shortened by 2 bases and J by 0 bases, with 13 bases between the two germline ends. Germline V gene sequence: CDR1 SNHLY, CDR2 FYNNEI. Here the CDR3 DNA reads TGTGCCAGCAGTGAATTGTATGGAGGGGCTAACTATGGCTACACCTTC. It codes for CASSELYGGANYGYTF.

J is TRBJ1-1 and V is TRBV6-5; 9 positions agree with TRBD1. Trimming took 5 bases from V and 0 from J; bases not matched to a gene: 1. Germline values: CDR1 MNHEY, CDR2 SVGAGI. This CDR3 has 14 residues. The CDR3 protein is CASSRDRVNTEAFF. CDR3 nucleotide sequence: TGTGCCAGCAGTAGGGACAGGGTGAACACTGAAGCTTTCTTT.

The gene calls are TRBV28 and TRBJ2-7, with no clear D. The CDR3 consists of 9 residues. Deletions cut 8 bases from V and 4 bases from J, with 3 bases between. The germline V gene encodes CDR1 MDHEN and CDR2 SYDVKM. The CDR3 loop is CASGYEQYF. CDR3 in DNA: TGTGCCAGCGGTTACGAGCAGTACTTC.

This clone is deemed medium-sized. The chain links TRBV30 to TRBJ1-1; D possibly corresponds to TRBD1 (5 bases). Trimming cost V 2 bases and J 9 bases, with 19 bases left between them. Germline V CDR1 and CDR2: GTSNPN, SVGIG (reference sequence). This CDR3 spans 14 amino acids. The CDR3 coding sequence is TGTGCCTGGAGTCCTCCGCCAGGGACCCAAAAAGCTTTCTTT. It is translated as CAWSPPPGTQKAFF.